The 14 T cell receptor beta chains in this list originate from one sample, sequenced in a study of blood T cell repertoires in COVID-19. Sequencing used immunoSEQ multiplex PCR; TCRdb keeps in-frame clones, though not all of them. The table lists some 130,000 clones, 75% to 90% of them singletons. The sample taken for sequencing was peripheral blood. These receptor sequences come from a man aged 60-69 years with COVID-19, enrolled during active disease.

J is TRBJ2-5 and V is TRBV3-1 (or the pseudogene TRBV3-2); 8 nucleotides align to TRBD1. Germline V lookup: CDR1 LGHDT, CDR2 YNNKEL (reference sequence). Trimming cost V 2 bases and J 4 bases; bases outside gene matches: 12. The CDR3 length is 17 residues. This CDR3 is CASSQRFRGQTGETQYF. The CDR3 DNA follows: TGTGCCAGCAGCCAAAGGTTCAGGGGGCAGACGGGAGAGACCCAGTACTTC.

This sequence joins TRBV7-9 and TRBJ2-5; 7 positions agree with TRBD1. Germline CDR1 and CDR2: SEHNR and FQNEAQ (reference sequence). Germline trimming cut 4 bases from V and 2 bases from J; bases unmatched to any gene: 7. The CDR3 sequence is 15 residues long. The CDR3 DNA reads TGTGCCAGCAGCTCGACAGGGTTAGGGCAAGAGACCCAGTACTTC. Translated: CASSSTGLGQETQYF.

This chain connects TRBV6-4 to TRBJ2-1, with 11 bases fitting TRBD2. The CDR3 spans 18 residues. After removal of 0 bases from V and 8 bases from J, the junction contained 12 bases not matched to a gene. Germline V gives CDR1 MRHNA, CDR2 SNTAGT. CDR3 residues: CASSDSERLAGGVDEQFF. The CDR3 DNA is TGTGCCAGCAGTGACTCGGAACGCCTAGCGGGGGGTGTCGATGAGCAGTTCTTC.

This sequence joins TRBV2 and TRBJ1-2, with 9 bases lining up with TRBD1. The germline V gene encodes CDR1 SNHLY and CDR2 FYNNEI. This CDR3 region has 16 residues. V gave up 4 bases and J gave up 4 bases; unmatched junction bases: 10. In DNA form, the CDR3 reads TGTGCCAGCAGTGGGATAGGGGACAGGGCCATCTATGGCTACACCTTC. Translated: CASSGIGDRAIYGYTF.

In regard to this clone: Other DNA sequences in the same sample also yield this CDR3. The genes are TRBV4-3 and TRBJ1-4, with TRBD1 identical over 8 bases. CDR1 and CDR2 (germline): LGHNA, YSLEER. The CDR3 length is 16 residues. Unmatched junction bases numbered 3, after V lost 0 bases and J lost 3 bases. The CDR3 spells CASSQDTGQANEKLFF. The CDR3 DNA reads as TGCGCCAGCAGCCAAGATACGGGACAGGCTAATGAAAAACTGTTTTTT.

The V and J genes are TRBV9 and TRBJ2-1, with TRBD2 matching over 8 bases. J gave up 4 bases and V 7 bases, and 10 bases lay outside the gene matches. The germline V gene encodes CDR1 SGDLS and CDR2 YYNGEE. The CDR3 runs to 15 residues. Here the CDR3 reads CASAPRAGEYNEQFF. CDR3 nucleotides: TGTGCCAGCGCCCCCCGAGCGGGGGAATACAATGAGCAGTTCTTC.

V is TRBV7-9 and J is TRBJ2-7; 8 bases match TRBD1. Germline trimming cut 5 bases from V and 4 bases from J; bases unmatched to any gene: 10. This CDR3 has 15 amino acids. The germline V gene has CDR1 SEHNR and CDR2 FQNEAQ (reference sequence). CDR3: CASSPYGQGSYEQYF. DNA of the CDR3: TGTGCCAGCAGCCCATACGGACAGGGTTCTTACGAGCAGTACTTC.

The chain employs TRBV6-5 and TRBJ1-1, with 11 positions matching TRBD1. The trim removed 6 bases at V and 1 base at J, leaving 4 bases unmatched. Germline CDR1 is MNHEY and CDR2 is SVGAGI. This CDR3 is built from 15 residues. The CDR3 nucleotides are TGTGCCAGCAGCCCGGGACAGGGGGGGAACACTGAAGCTTTCTTT. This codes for CASSPGQGGNTEAFF.

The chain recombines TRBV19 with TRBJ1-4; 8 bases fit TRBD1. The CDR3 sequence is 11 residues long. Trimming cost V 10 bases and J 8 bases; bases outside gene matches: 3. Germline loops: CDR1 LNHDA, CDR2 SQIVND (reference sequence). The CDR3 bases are TGTGCCACCCAGGGGGCGGAAAAACTGTTTTTT. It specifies CATQGAEKLFF.

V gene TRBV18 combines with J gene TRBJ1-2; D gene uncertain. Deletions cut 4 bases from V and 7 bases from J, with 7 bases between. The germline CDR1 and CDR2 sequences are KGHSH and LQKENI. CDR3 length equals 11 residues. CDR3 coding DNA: TGTGCCAGCTCACAGCTTCCTGGCTACACCTTC. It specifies CASSQLPGYTF.

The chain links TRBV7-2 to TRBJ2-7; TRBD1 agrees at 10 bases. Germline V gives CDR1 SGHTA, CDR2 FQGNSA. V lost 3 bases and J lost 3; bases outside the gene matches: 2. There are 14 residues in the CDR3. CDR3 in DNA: TGTGCCAGCAGCTTGACAGGGGGCCTCTACGAGCAGTACTTC. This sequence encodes CASSLTGGLYEQYF.

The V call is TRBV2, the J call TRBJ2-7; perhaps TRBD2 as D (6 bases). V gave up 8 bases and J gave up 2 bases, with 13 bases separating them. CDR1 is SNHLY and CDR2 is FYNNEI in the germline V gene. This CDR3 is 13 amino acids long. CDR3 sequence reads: CASLGGLAYEQYF. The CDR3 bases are TGTGCCAGCCTTGGAGGGTTAGCCTACGAGCAGTACTTC.

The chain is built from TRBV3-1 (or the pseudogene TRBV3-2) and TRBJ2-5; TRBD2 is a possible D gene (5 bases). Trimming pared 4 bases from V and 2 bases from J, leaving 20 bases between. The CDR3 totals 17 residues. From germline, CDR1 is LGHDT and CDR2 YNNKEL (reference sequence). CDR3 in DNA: TGTGCCAGCAGCCGATTCGACTGGGCTAGCAGACAAGAGACCCAGTACTTC. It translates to CASSRFDWASRQETQYF.

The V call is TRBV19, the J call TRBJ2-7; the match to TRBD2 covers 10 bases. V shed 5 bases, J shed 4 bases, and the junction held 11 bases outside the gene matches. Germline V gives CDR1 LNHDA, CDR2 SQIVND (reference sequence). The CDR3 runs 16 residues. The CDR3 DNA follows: TGTGCCAGTAGTTCGACCAGTAGCGGGGGGAGGTACGAGCAGTACTTC. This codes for CASSSTSSGGRYEQYF. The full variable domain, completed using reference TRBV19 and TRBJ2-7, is DGGITQSPKYLFRKEGQNVTLSCEQNLNHDAMYWYRQDPGQGLRLIYYSQIVNDFQKGDIAEGYSVSREKKESFPLTVTSAQKNPTAFYLCASSSTSSGGRYEQYFGPGTRLTVT.